This T cell receptor beta chain was found in a study of identical twins. Germline V gene data show CDR1 as SGHNT and CDR2 as YENEEA. The CDR3 is 16 amino acids. V dropped 1 base and J dropped 7; count of bases not matched to a gene: 8. For this clonotype: What it binds is not known.

The study's findings and limits: Sharing of beta out-of-frame sequences by twins showed a weaker excess.

Each CDR3 protein gets one entry after TCRdb re-called the 5' RACE reads with MiXCR. The table includes hundreds of thousands of distinct CDR3 sequences, less than 25% detected once. These same data were also listed under a study on T cells expressing NK-cell markers. This second report adds: Six or seven donors showed dominant NKG2C+ clonotypes comprising roughly 1.0-7.5% of their CD8+ T cells.

V usage is TRBV11-3 and J usage is TRBJ2-1, with TRBD2 matching 9 bases. This TCR came from a woman aged 18 to 35 in good health. Specimen: CD4+ T cells sorted from blood. Here the CDR3 DNA reads TGTGCCAGCAGCTTAGTTGGCGGGGGGGCCGTGAATGAGCAGTTCTTC. Residues: CASSLVGGGAVNEQFF.